The 16 T cell receptor beta chains given below trace back to one sample, sequenced in a study of blood T cell repertoires in COVID-19. Sequencing was performed with immunoSEQ multiplex PCR; in TCRdb, only in-frame clones are kept and a portion is missing. The table has about 140,000 clones, around 84% seen once. The sample consisted of peripheral blood. The receptors here all came from a man under 40 with COVID-19, enrolled during active disease.

CDR3 in amino acids: CASSPRPRSSYEQYF. CDR3 coding DNA: TGTGCCAGCTCACCACGTCCCCGGAGCTCCTACGAGCAGTACTTC. This chain joins TRBV18 and TRBJ2-7; D gene uncertain. Germline V gives CDR1 KGHSH, CDR2 LQKENI. The CDR3 length is 15 residues. V gave up 1 base and J gave up 0 bases, with 10 bases separating them.

The chain couples TRBV13 to TRBJ2-1; maybe TRBD2 (6 bases). This CDR3 comprises 16 residues. V was clipped by 3 bases and J by 5 bases, with 17 bases between them. Germline-derived CDR1 and CDR2 are PRHDT and FYEKMQ (reference sequence). The CDR3 DNA follows: TGTGCCAGCAGCTTCCTGATGGGACTCCCGGACAATGAGCAGTTCTTC. It specifies CASSFLMGLPDNEQFF.

The rearrangement links TRBV11-2 to TRBJ2-1, with 7 bases that match TRBD2. The CDR3 is 15 residues long. Per the germline V gene, CDR1 is SGHAT and CDR2 is FQNNGV. Trimming cost V 0 bases and J 7 bases; bases outside gene matches: 6. The DNA for the CDR3 is TGTGCCAGCAGCTTAGATCGCGGGCGGGAGAATGAGCAGTTCTTC. Its translation: CASSLDRGRENEQFF.

This chain links TRBV9 with TRBJ2-7, with TRBD1 matching 9 bases. V dropped 5 bases and J dropped 5; count of bases not matched to a gene: 11. Germline V gene sequence: CDR1 SGDLS, CDR2 YYNGEE. This CDR3 is built from 15 residues. Written as DNA, the CDR3 is TGTGCCAGCAGTGACAGGGGGACCCCCGGGGACGAGCAGTACTTC. Residues: CASSDRGTPGDEQYF. Filled out from reference TRBV9 and TRBJ2-7, the complete variable domain reads DSGVTQTPKHLITATGQRVTLRCSPRSGDLSVYWYQQSLDQGLQFLIQYYNGEERAKGNILERFSAQQFPDLHSELNLSSLELGDSALYFCASSDRGTPGDEQYFGPGTRLTVT.

This clone was seen a single time. The chain recombines TRBV7-9 with TRBJ2-3; 8 bases align to TRBD2. Germline V gene data show CDR1 as SEHNR and CDR2 as FQNEAQ (reference sequence). The CDR3 is 16 residues long. J gave up 3 bases and V 1 base, and 6 bases lay outside the gene matches. CDR3 loop: CASSLGREAVTDTQYF. The CDR3 region has the DNA TGTGCCAGCAGCTTAGGGCGGGAGGCCGTAACAGATACGCAGTATTTT.

The rearrangement joins TRBV5-5 to TRBJ1-6; unclear D gene. The CDR3 runs to 17 residues. Deletions cut 4 bases from V and 0 bases from J, with 14 bases between. Germline V gives CDR1 SGHKS, CDR2 YYEKEE (reference sequence). The CDR3 DNA is TGTGCCAGCAGCGAGAGTTTCTTTAGCTCCTATAATTCACCCCTCCACTTT. It yields the protein CASSESFFSSYNSPLHF.

The rearrangement links TRBV4-1 to TRBJ2-1, with a possible D match to TRBD2 (5 bases). Trimming pared 1 base from V and 6 bases from J, leaving 22 bases between. The CDR3 runs 18 residues. Germline V gene data show CDR1 as MGHRA and CDR2 as YSYEKL. The CDR3: CASSQVLSSSSYGNEQFF. In nucleotides, the CDR3 is TGCGCCAGCAGCCAAGTTTTATCTAGCTCCTCCTACGGCAATGAGCAGTTCTTC.

The gene calls are TRBV9 and TRBJ2-7; D is ambiguous. Trimming pared 4 bases from V and 2 bases from J, leaving 13 bases between. Germline V gives CDR1 SGDLS, CDR2 YYNGEE. CDR3 length: 14 amino acids. The CDR3 coding sequence is TGTGCCAGCAGCCCCAGAGGTATCCCCTACGAGCAGTACTTC. Translated: CASSPRGIPYEQYF.

V gene TRBV18 combines with J gene TRBJ1-2, with 7 bases identical to TRBD1. CDR1 KGHSH and CDR2 LQKENI come from the germline V gene. The CDR3 runs 16 residues. J gave up 2 bases and V 0 bases, and 6 bases lay outside the gene matches. The CDR3 spells CASSPPGQEGNYGYTF. The CDR3, as DNA: TGTGCCAGCTCACCACCCGGACAGGAGGGGAACTATGGCTACACCTTC.

This clone came up once. The rearrangement joins TRBV29-1 to TRBJ2-5, with 9 positions matching TRBD1. With V trimmed by 1 base and J by 6 bases, 6 bases remained unmatched. The germline CDR1 and CDR2 sequences are SQVTM and ANQGSEA. The CDR3 sequence is 14 residues long. CDR3 in DNA: TGCAGCGTTGAAGTCAACAGGGGGCGACAGACCCAGTACTTC. Its translation: CSVEVNRGRQTQYF.

The chain has TRBV6-5 and TRBJ1-1; D is perhaps TRBD1 (5 bases). Germline V gives CDR1 MNHEY, CDR2 SVGAGI. Trimming removed 8 bases at V and 2 bases at J, with 9 bases between. There are 12 residues in the CDR3. The CDR3 nucleotides are TGTGCCAGCCCTGACAGTAACACTGAAGCTTTCTTT. This gives the protein CASPDSNTEAFF.

The chain links TRBV5-4 to TRBJ2-1; 8 bases fit TRBD2. Losses at the gene ends were 3 bases for V and 0 bases for J; bases not matched to a gene: 8. Germline CDR1 and CDR2: SGHNT and YYREEE (reference sequence). This CDR3 has 17 residues. The CDR3 nucleotides read TGTGCCAGCAGCTCGGGACTAGTAAGGAGCTCCTACAATGAGCAGTTCTTC. Translating it yields CASSSGLVRSSYNEQFF.

The chain is built from TRBV10-3 and TRBJ2-2; D gene uncertain. The CDR3 sequence is 13 residues long. Germline CDR1 is ENHRY and CDR2 is SYGVKD. The V and J ends lost 0 bases and 8 bases respectively, with 7 bases between them. DNA of the CDR3: TGTGCCATCAGTGAGTCGACAAGGGGGGAGCTGTTTTTT. Protein product: CAISESTRGELFF.

The J gene is TRBJ1-1, the V gene TRBV28, with TRBD1 as a possible D gene (5 bases). This CDR3 region has 15 residues. The germline gives CDR1 MDHEN, CDR2 SYDVKM. Trimming removed 6 bases at V and 0 bases at J, with 14 bases between. This CDR3 reads CASRRTTALNTEAFF. The CDR3 nucleotides are TGTGCCAGCAGGCGAACGACAGCTTTGAACACTGAAGCTTTCTTT. Filled out from reference TRBV28 and TRBJ1-1, the complete variable domain reads DVKVTQSSRYLVKRTGEKVFLECVQDMDHENMFWYRQDPGLGLRLIYFSYDVKMKEKGDIPEGYSVSREKKERFSLILESASTNQTSMYLCASRRTTALNTEAFFGQGTRLTVV.

The chain carries TRBV13 and TRBJ1-2, with 7 bases fitting TRBD1. CDR1 PRHDT and CDR2 FYEKMQ come from the germline V gene (reference sequence). The CDR3 runs 15 residues. The V gene end was trimmed by 6 bases and the J gene end by 2 bases; junction bases not matched to a gene: 9. CDR3 in DNA: TGTGCCAGCAGTCAACGTACGACAGGGAACTATGGCTACACCTTC. Protein: CASSQRTTGNYGYTF.

This rearrangement joins TRBV27 to TRBJ2-7, with a weak D call TRBD1 (5 bases). Germline values: CDR1 MNHEY, CDR2 SMNVEV (reference sequence). The CDR3 sequence is 14 residues long. V lost 6 bases and J 2 bases, leaving 14 bases between the germline ends. CDR3 sequence (DNA): TGTGCCAGCAGCCCGACAGTTCCCCCCTACGAGCAGTACTTC. It encodes CASSPTVPPYEQYF.